The 19 T cell receptor beta chains listed next were all sequenced from one sample in a study of monozygotic twins with inflammatory bowel disease. TCRdb reanalyzed the 5' RACE reads, giving one entry per CDR3 protein sequence and no DNA. The table for this sample gives around 380,000 distinct CDR3 sequences. What was sequenced was blood. These TCRs come from a human donor with ulcerative colitis or Crohn's disease, or a healthy co-twin of an affected twin (not recorded which).

The J gene is TRBJ1-1, the V gene TRBV30; the D gene TCRdb calls, TRBD1, cannot be checked with no DNA. This CDR3 spans 11 amino acids. CDR1 is GTSNPN and CDR2 is SVGIG in the germline V gene (reference sequence). The CDR3 sequence is CAKKLRDKAFF.

This rearrangement joins TRBV6-1 to TRBJ2-5; TCRdb gives TRBD1 as the D gene, but with no DNA this cannot be confirmed. This CDR3 contains 16 residues. Germline lookup yields CDR1 MNHNS and CDR2 SASEGT. CDR3 amino acids: CASSRGAGQGLETQYF.

This chain links TRBV20-1 with TRBJ1-5; the TRBD1 assignment by TCRdb is unverifiable without DNA. This CDR3 comprises 15 residues. Germline V gene lookup returns CDR1 DFQATT and CDR2 SNEGSKA (reference sequence). CDR3 protein: CSARPRGPVNQPQHF.

This rearrangement joins TRBV28 to TRBJ2-7; checking the TCRdb D call of TRBD1 is not possible without DNA. This CDR3 comprises 14 residues. Germline CDR1 is MDHEN and CDR2 is SYDVKM. CDR3 in amino acids: CASSLGLSSYEQYF.

CDR3: CATSDPSGLAGGTDTQYF. This sequence joins TRBV24-1 and TRBJ2-3; TCRdb reports TRBD2, a call that lacks DNA to check it against. The germline V gene encodes CDR1 KGHDR and CDR2 SFDVKD. The CDR3 loop spans 18 amino acids.

The chain carries TRBV10-3 and TRBJ1-1; as DNA is missing, the TRBD1 call by TCRdb cannot be tested. Germline values: CDR1 ENHRY, CDR2 SYGVKD. The CDR3 covers 15 residues. CDR3 in amino acids: CAIRRAGGISTEAFF.

This sequence joins TRBV5-4 and TRBJ2-3. Germline V gene lookup returns CDR1 SGHNT and CDR2 YYREEE (reference sequence). The CDR3 runs to 14 residues. The CDR3 is CASSLLKSADTQYF.

The chain employs TRBV18 and TRBJ1-3. CDR1 KGHSH and CDR2 LQKENI come from the germline V gene. The CDR3 is 17 amino acids. The CDR3 sequence: CASSDRLGRRSGNTIYF.

The chain employs TRBV27 and TRBJ2-2; TCRdb proposes TRBD1, but this gene call is untestable without DNA. Germline V lookup: CDR1 MNHEY, CDR2 SMNVEV (reference sequence). CDR3 length: 19 amino acids. CDR3 amino acids: CASSPFFHDRGRRAGELFF.

The chain is built from TRBV5-1 and TRBJ2-1; absent DNA, TCRdb's TRBD2 call cannot be checked. This CDR3 comprises 13 residues. Germline V gene lookup returns CDR1 SGHRS and CDR2 YFSETQ. CDR3 amino acids: CASSPGLANEQFF.

The rearrangement uses TRBV18 and TRBJ2-3; TCRdb selects TRBD2, and the lack of DNA leaves this call unchecked. CDR1 is KGHSH and CDR2 is LQKENI in the germline V gene. The CDR3 has 17 amino acids. The CDR3 loop reads CASSLVDGLASLDTQYF.

This rearrangement joins TRBV4-1 to TRBJ2-1; TCRdb calls TRBD1, which cannot be checked without DNA. CDR3 length: 14 residues. Per the germline V gene, CDR1 is MGHRA and CDR2 is YSYEKL. CDR3 sequence: CASSPSTVYNEQFF.

J is TRBJ2-7 and V is TRBV20-1. Looked up from germline, CDR1 is DFQATT and CDR2 is SNEGSKA (reference sequence). The CDR3 contains 13 residues. The CDR3 reads CSALGSPYYEQYF.

The chain combines TRBV30 with TRBJ2-5; TCRdb selects TRBD2, and the lack of DNA leaves this call unchecked. Germline V gives CDR1 GTSNPN, CDR2 SVGIG (reference sequence). The CDR3 is made up of 18 amino acids. The CDR3 sequence: CAWSVQWLAGGAQETQYF.

J is TRBJ2-7 and V is TRBV30. Germline V gives CDR1 GTSNPN, CDR2 SVGIG (reference sequence). CDR3 length equals 13 residues. The CDR3 sequence: CAWSRTPSGEQYF.

The J gene is TRBJ1-1, the V gene TRBV5-1. This CDR3 comprises 13 residues. Per the germline V gene, CDR1 is SGHRS and CDR2 is YFSETQ. CDR3: CASKGLKGAEAFF. Together with reference TRBV5-1 and TRBJ1-1, the CDR3 gives the full variable domain: KAGVTQTPRYLIKTRGQQVTLSCSPISGHRSVSWYQQTPGQGLQFLFEYFSETQRNKGNFPGRFSGRQFSNSRSEMNVSTLELGDSALYLCASKGLKGAEAFFGQGTRLTVV.

The V call is TRBV27, the J call TRBJ2-7; TCRdb returns TRBD1, unconfirmable since there is no DNA. The germline gives CDR1 MNHEY, CDR2 SMNVEV (reference sequence). This CDR3 contains 14 residues. CDR3 sequence reads: CASSRHTFEEEQYF.

This chain uses TRBV2 with TRBJ2-3; the D call of TRBD2 rests on TCRdb alone, since no DNA is present to check it. The CDR3 extends over 14 amino acids. The germline V gene encodes CDR1 SNHLY and CDR2 FYNNEI. The CDR3 region is CASIPAGNTDTQYF.

The V call is TRBV5-5, the J call TRBJ2-4. Germline loops: CDR1 SGHKS, CDR2 YYEKEE (reference sequence). The CDR3 is 16 amino acids. CDR3 sequence: CASSLFSGLAKNIQYF.